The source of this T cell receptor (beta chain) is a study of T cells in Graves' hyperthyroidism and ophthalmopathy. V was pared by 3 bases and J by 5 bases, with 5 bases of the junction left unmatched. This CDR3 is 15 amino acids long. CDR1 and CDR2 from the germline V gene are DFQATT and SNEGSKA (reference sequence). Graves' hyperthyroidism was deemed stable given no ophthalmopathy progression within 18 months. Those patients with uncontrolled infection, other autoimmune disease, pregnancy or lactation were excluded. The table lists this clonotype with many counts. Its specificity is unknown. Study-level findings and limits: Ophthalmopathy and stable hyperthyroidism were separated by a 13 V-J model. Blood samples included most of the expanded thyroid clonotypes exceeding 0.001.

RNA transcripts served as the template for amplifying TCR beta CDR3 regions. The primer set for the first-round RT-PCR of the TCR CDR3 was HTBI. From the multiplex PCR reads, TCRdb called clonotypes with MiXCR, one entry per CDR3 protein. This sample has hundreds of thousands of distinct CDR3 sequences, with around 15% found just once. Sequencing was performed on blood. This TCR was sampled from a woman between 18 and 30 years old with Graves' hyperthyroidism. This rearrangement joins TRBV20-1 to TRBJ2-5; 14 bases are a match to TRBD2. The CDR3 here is CSARRLAGGRETQYF. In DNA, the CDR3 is TGCAGTGCTAGGAGACTAGCGGGAGGGCGGGAGACCCAGTACTTC.